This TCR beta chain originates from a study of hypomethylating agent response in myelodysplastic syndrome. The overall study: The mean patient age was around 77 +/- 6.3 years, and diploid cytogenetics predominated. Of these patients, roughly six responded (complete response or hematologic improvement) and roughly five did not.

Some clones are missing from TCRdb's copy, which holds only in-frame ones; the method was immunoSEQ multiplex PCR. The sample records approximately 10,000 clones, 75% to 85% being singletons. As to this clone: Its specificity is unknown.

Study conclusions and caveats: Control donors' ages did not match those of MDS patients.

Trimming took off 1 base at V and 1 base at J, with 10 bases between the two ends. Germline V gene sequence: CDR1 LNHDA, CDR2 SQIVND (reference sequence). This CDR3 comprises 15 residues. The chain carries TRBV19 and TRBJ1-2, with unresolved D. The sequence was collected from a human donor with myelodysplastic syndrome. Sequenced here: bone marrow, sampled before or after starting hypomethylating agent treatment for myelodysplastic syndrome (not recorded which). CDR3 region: CASSIGRWLNYGYTF. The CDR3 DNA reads TGTGCCAGTAGTATAGGAAGGTGGCTTAACTATGGCTACACCTTC.